These 24 T cell receptor beta chains came from one sample sequenced in a study of neurological immune-mediated disorders. Described time point: longitudinal time-point 1 (baseline). TCRdb passed the 5' RACE reads through MiXCR, listing each CDR3 protein once. Found here are fewer than 90,000 distinct CDR3 sequences, roughly 10% of them singletons; the top ten hold about 9.6%. Sequenced material: PBMCs. These receptors all stem from a man younger than 40 in good health.

The sample holds many counts of this clonotype. The gene calls are TRBV28 and TRBJ2-2; unclear D gene. Germline V CDR1 and CDR2: MDHEN, SYDVKM. Trimming removed 5 bases from V and 8 bases from J, with 9 bases in between. The CDR3 has 12 amino acids. CDR3 loop: CASSLQRGELFF. CDR3 nucleotides: TGTGCCAGCAGTCTCCAGAGGGGGGAGCTGTTTTTT.

In its sample, this clonotype was seen many times. The chain couples TRBV12-3 or TRBV12-4 to TRBJ2-7, with TRBD1 identical over 7 bases. The CDR3 is 14 residues long. V gave up 5 bases and J gave up 2 bases; unmatched junction bases: 6. The CDR3 reads CASSGRDSPYEQYF. In nucleotides, the CDR3 is TGTGCCAGCAGTGGCCGGGACAGTCCCTACGAGCAGTACTTC.

This clonotype was seen ten or more times. The chain links TRBV15 to TRBJ2-3; D possibly matches TRBD1 or TRBD2 (5 bases each). Germline CDR1 LNHNV, CDR2 YYDKDF (reference sequence). V lost 1 base and J 6 bases, leaving 26 bases between the germline ends. The CDR3 has 19 residues. The CDR3, as DNA: TGTGCCACCAGCAGAGCCCCTGGGGTCGGGACCGCCAGGGAGGATACGCAGTATTTT. It specifies CATSRAPGVGTAREDTQYF.

There are many counts of this clonotype. J is TRBJ2-4 and V is TRBV7-9; D unresolved. V was trimmed by 5 bases and J by 0 bases, leaving 8 bases between them. Per the germline V gene, CDR1 is SEHNR and CDR2 is FQNEAQ (reference sequence). The CDR3 is made up of 14 amino acids. CDR3: CASSHEAAKNIQYF. CDR3 coding DNA: TGTGCCAGCAGCCACGAGGCAGCCAAAAACATTCAGTACTTC.

At least ten counts were recorded for this clonotype. The chain is built from TRBV2 and TRBJ2-1; D might be TRBD1 (6 bases). Deletions cut 7 bases from V and 2 bases from J, with 9 bases between. CDR1 and CDR2 (germline): SNHLY, FYNNEI. The length of the CDR3 is 13 residues. The CDR3: CASKDSAYNEQFF. The CDR3 DNA reads TGTGCCAGCAAGGACAGCGCCTACAATGAGCAGTTCTTC. Based on the CDR3 plus reference TRBV2 and TRBJ2-1, the full variable domain is EPEVTQTPSHQVTQMGQEVILRCVPISNHLYFYWYRQILGQKVEFLVSFYNNEISEKSEIFDDQFSVERPDGSNFTLKIRSTKLEDSAMYFCASKDSAYNEQFFGPGTRLTVL.

This clonotype has ten or more counts. The J gene is TRBJ2-3, the V gene TRBV6-5; possibly TRBD1 for D (5 bases). CDR3 length equals 15 residues. V dropped 2 bases and J dropped 4 bases, with 13 bases sitting between them. CDR1 is MNHEY, CDR2 SVGAGI, per germline. The CDR3 bases are TGTGCCAGCAGTTACGCAGGGTTACCGTCAGATACGCAGTATTTT. This gives the protein CASSYAGLPSDTQYF.

At least ten counts were recorded for this clonotype. This sequence joins TRBV11-2 and TRBJ1-1, with 8 bases that match TRBD1. Trimming removed 5 bases from V and 3 bases from J; junction bases left unmatched: 8. The CDR3 extends over 15 amino acids. Germline CDR1 reads SGHAT; CDR2 reads FQNNGV. This CDR3 is CASSPGDRSYTEAFF. CDR3 DNA sequence: TGTGCCAGCAGCCCCGGGGACAGGAGCTACACTGAAGCTTTCTTT.

This clonotype was detected ten times or more. The CDR3 DNA reads TGCGCCAGCAGCTTTCGGGACACCGGGGAGCTGTTTTTT. This codes for CASSFRDTGELFF. The rearrangement uses TRBV5-1 and TRBJ2-2; no clear D. The germline V gene encodes CDR1 SGHRS and CDR2 YFSETQ. This CDR3 comprises 13 residues. Deletions cut 2 bases from V and 3 bases from J, with 5 bases between.

The sample holds many counts of this clonotype. The chain uses TRBV20-1 and TRBJ2-5; TRBD2 might be the D (6 bases). CDR3 length: 15 residues. The ends were cut back, 3 bases at V and 7 bases at J, with 21 bases in the middle. Germline assignment: CDR1 DFQATT and CDR2 SNEGSKA (reference sequence). The CDR3 sequence: CSARGGLIAEVTQYF. The CDR3 nucleotides read TGCAGTGCTAGGGGGGGTCTCATAGCAGAGGTGACCCAGTACTTC.

This chain links TRBV6-5 with TRBJ2-1, with TRBD1 matching over 8 bases. The CDR3 has 13 amino acids. The germline CDR1 and CDR2 sequences are MNHEY and SVGAGI. V shed 6 bases, J shed 6 bases, and the junction held 4 bases outside the gene matches. Here the CDR3 reads CASRTGTGNEQFF. In DNA, the CDR3 is TGTGCCAGCAGGACCGGGACAGGCAATGAGCAGTTCTTC.

This clonotype came up many times. V gene TRBV7-2 combines with J gene TRBJ1-4; a weak D match, TRBD1 (5 bases). Germline CDR1 is SGHTA and CDR2 is FQGNSA. This CDR3 is built from 16 residues. V was trimmed by 5 bases and J by 0 bases, leaving 13 bases between them. CDR3 in amino acids: CASSPKGSATNEKLFF. The CDR3 DNA follows: TGTGCCAGCAGCCCGAAGGGGAGTGCAACTAATGAAAAACTGTTTTTT.

This clonotype was recorded many times. The chain uses TRBV7-2 and TRBJ2-1; D call uncertain. Germline V CDR1 and CDR2: SGHTA, FQGNSA. V was trimmed by 5 bases and J by 3 bases, leaving 8 bases between them. The CDR3 runs 13 residues. CDR3 sequence: CASSQYNYNEQFF. The CDR3 bases are TGTGCCAGCAGCCAATACAACTACAATGAGCAGTTCTTC.

This clonotype occurred many times. This chain connects TRBV10-2 to TRBJ2-7, with D possibly TRBD2 on 5 matching bases. The CDR3 extends over 12 amino acids. Germline V CDR1 and CDR2: WSHSY, SAAADI. The V end lost 7 bases, the J end lost 0 bases, and 7 bases lay between the germline ends. DNA for the CDR3: TGCGCCAGCACCGGGAACTCCTACGAGCAGTACTTC. The encoded protein is CASTGNSYEQYF.

This clonotype was seen repeatedly, ten times or more. This chain connects TRBV30 to TRBJ1-5, with D possibly TRBD1 on 6 matching bases. This CDR3 region has 13 residues. Germline assignment: CDR1 GTSNPN and CDR2 SVGIG (reference sequence). Trimming left V 2 bases short and J 6 bases short, with 11 bases between. The DNA for the CDR3 is TGTGCCTGGAGTTCACAGGGTCGTCAGCCCCAGCATTTT. It specifies CAWSSQGRQPQHF.

This clonotype was found many times. The chain carries TRBV5-1 and TRBJ2-3, with TRBD1 matching over 7 bases. The trim removed 2 bases at V and 4 bases at J, leaving 16 bases unmatched. This CDR3 contains 18 residues. Germline CDR1 is SGHRS and CDR2 is YFSETQ. The DNA of the CDR3 is TGCGCCAGCAGCTTCTACAGCTTGACAGGGTTTTTCGCAGATACGCAGTATTTT. This translates into CASSFYSLTGFFADTQYF.

This clonotype came up many times. This chain joins TRBV7-9 and TRBJ2-7; D might be TRBD1 (6 bases). Germline V gene data show CDR1 as SEHNR and CDR2 as FQNEAQ (reference sequence). CDR3 length: 13 residues. V dropped 2 bases and J dropped 6 bases, with 11 bases sitting between them. The CDR3 bases are TGTGCCAGCAGCTTAACGCAGGGGACCGAGCAGTACTTC. Translated, it gives CASSLTQGTEQYF.

The J gene is TRBJ2-1, the V gene TRBV7-7; 9 bases map to TRBD1. Germline assignment: CDR1 SSHAT and CDR2 FNYEAQ (reference sequence). There are 14 residues in the CDR3. Trimming removed 5 bases from V and 8 bases from J; junction bases left unmatched: 7. The CDR3 loop reads CASSPQGAVDEQFF. In nucleotides, the CDR3 is TGTGCCAGCAGCCCACAGGGGGCGGTGGATGAGCAGTTCTTC. Supplemented by reference TRBV7-7 and TRBJ2-1, the full variable domain reads GAGVSQSPRYKVTKRGQDVTLRCDPISSHATLYWYQQALGQGPEFLTYFNYEAQPDKSGLPSDRFSAERPEGSISTLTIQRTEQRDSAMYRCASSPQGAVDEQFFGPGTRLTVL.

There are many counts of this clonotype. The chain is built from TRBV20-1 and TRBJ2-1; D is possibly TRBD1 or TRBD2 (5 bases each). Germline loops: CDR1 DFQATT, CDR2 SNEGSKA (reference sequence). This CDR3 is 15 amino acids long. V dropped 5 bases and J dropped 2 bases, with 16 bases sitting between them. The CDR3 protein is CSAVIEGLTYNEQFF. The CDR3 bases are TGCAGTGCTGTGATAGAGGGGCTGACCTACAATGAGCAGTTCTTC.

The chain carries TRBV6-5 and TRBJ2-3, with 7 bases matching TRBD2. The CDR3 totals 14 residues. Germline V CDR1 and CDR2: MNHEY, SVGAGI. Germline trimming cut 3 bases from V and 4 bases from J; bases unmatched to any gene: 4. The CDR3 sequence: CASSYGRVPDTQYF. The CDR3 bases are TGTGCCAGCAGTTATGGGAGGGTTCCAGATACGCAGTATTTT.

This clonotype was detected ten times or more. The CDR3 region has the DNA TGTGCCAGCAGCCAAGCTGTAAGGGACAGTGATGGCGGCTACACCTTC. Encoded protein: CASSQAVRDSDGGYTF. The rearrangement joins TRBV4-2 to TRBJ1-2, with TRBD1 matching 7 bases. Germline V lookup: CDR1 LGHNA, CDR2 YNFKEQ. The CDR3 runs 16 residues. The ends lost 1 base at V and 8 bases at J; junction bases unmatched: 13.

This clonotype was detected ten times or more. The chain uses TRBV10-2 and TRBJ1-2; D gene unclear. From germline, CDR1 is WSHSY and CDR2 SAAADI. This CDR3 region has 14 residues. Trimming took 0 bases from V and 4 from J, leaving 9 bases between them. The CDR3, as DNA: TGCGCCAGCAGTGAGTCGTCAGATATCTATGGCTACACCTTC. This translates into CASSESSDIYGYTF.

This clonotype was observed at least ten times. The genes are TRBV6-5 and TRBJ2-1; possibly TRBD2 for D (6 bases). V dropped 10 bases and J dropped 8 bases, with 24 bases sitting between them. The CDR3 sequence is 15 residues long. The V gene's germline CDR1 is MNHEY and CDR2 SVGAGI. CDR3 protein: CATMISSAPSHEQFF. The CDR3 DNA sequence: TGTGCCACCATGATCTCTAGCGCCCCTTCTCATGAGCAGTTCTTC.

This clonotype has a handful of counts. This chain uses TRBV20-1 with TRBJ2-7, with D unclear. With 5 bases removed from V and 2 bases from J, the gap between germline ends came to 10 bases. CDR3 length: 12 residues. CDR1 DFQATT and CDR2 SNEGSKA come from the germline V gene (reference sequence). Here the CDR3 DNA reads TGCAGTGCTTCGACGGATACCTACGAGCAGTACTTC. This gives the protein CSASTDTYEQYF.

This clonotype has a count of ten or more. V gene TRBV4-2 combines with J gene TRBJ2-1; TRBD2 matches at 12 bases. The CDR3 is 15 amino acids. Germline-derived CDR1 and CDR2 are LGHNA and YNFKEQ. With 2 bases clipped from V and 6 bases from J, the junction kept 2 bases outside the gene matches. This chain's CDR3 is CASSQLAGGSNEQFF. As DNA, the CDR3 is TGTGCCAGCAGCCAACTAGCGGGAGGGTCCAATGAGCAGTTCTTC.